Shown below are 22 T cell receptor beta chains from a single sample sequenced in a study of OX40 agonist ivuxolimab in advanced cancers. Sequencing used immunoSEQ multiplex PCR; TCRdb keeps in-frame clones, though not all of them. The table has 15,000 to 20,000 clones, 80% to 90% seen once. The sample here was CD4+ or CD8+ T cells sorted from blood, taken in a trial of the OX40 agonist ivuxolimab. These receptors came from an adult with an advanced solid tumor such as melanoma, head and neck, liver or kidney cancer.

Here the CDR3 DNA reads TGTGCCAGCAGCAGTCGACAGGGTTCTGGGGGACTGGGTGAGCAGTTCTTC. Protein: CASSSRQGSGGLGEQFF. The V gene is TRBV7-8, the J gene TRBJ2-1; a weak D match, TRBD1 (7 bases). Germline V gene sequence: CDR1 SGHVS, CDR2 FQNEAQ. The CDR3 spans 17 residues. V was pared by 5 bases and J by 9 bases, with 26 bases between. Combining the CDR3 with reference TRBV7-8 and TRBJ2-1 gives the whole variable domain GAGVSQSPRYKVAKRGQDVALRCDPISGHVSLFWYQQALGQGPEFLTYFQNEAQLDKSGLPSDRFFAERPEGSVSTLKIQRTQQEDSAVYLCASSSRQGSGGLGEQFFGPGTRLTVL.

This chain uses TRBV5-4 with TRBJ2-3; D could derive from TRBD1 or TRBD2 (5 bases each). The CDR3 spans 16 residues. Trimming cost V 4 bases and J 3 bases, with 18 bases left between them. The germline gives CDR1 SGHNT, CDR2 YYREEE (reference sequence). The CDR3, as DNA: TGTGCCAGCAGCGGGAGTTGGCGAGGGGAGACAGATACGCAGTATTTT. As protein: CASSGSWRGETDTQYF.

The gene calls are TRBV7-3 and TRBJ2-3; D unresolved. The V and J ends lost 5 bases and 2 bases respectively, with 8 bases between them. Germline CDR1 reads SGHTA; CDR2 reads FQGTGA. The CDR3 totals 13 residues. The CDR3 is CASSQDYTDTQYF. CDR3 in DNA: TGTGCCAGCAGCCAAGATTACACAGATACGCAGTATTTT.

This clone was seen once. J is TRBJ2-5 and V is TRBV11-2; D might be TRBD2 (5 bases). From germline, CDR1 is SGHAT and CDR2 FQNNGV. Trimming took 2 bases from V and 5 from J, leaving 12 bases between them. The CDR3 has 14 amino acids. The CDR3, as DNA: TGTGCCAGCAGCTTAATCCGAGGGCTGGAGACCCAGTACTTC. The encoded protein is CASSLIRGLETQYF. The whole variable domain, remainder taken from reference TRBV11-2 and TRBJ2-5, is EAGVAQSPRYKIIEKRQSVAFWCNPISGHATLYWYQQILGQGPKLLIQFQNNGVVDDSQLPKDRFSAERLKGVDSTLKIQPAKLEDSAVYLCASSLIRGLETQYFGPGTRLLVL.

This chain links TRBV19 with TRBJ1-1, with 7 bases matching TRBD1. V shed 5 bases and J 5 bases; nucleotides not matched to a gene: 5. The length of the CDR3 is 13 residues. The germline gives CDR1 LNHDA, CDR2 SQIVND (reference sequence). The CDR3 loop reads CASSLTGWTEAFF. In nucleotides, the CDR3 is TGTGCCAGTAGTCTGACAGGGTGGACTGAAGCTTTCTTT.

The chain links TRBV12-5 to TRBJ1-1; no clear D gene. The CDR3 covers 12 residues. V lost 3 bases, J lost 4 bases, and 6 bases lay in between. CDR1 and CDR2 (germline): LGHNT, FRNRAP. The CDR3 DNA reads as TGTGCTAGTGGTTTCGGGCTCACTGAAGCTTTCTTT. It is translated as CASGFGLTEAFF.

The V and J genes are TRBV5-5 and TRBJ2-6; D uncertain. The CDR3 covers 13 residues. Germline V gene sequence: CDR1 SGHKS, CDR2 YYEKEE (reference sequence). V was cut by 7 bases and J by 2 bases, with 7 bases left in between. The CDR3 DNA is TGTGCCAGCCTGACGGCTGGGGCCAACGTCCTGACTTTC. Translated, it gives CASLTAGANVLTF.

This chain joins TRBV27 and TRBJ2-7; D call uncertain. Germline V gives CDR1 MNHEY, CDR2 SMNVEV (reference sequence). Trimming removed 0 bases at V and 3 bases at J, with 9 bases between. This CDR3 is 14 amino acids long. The CDR3 DNA reads as TGTGCCAGCAGTTTATCGTCCGGCGGCTACGAGCAGTACTTC. Residues: CASSLSSGGYEQYF.

This clone showed up just a few times. The V and J genes are TRBV6-4 and TRBJ2-2; tentatively, D is TRBD1 (5 bases). Trimming stripped 2 bases from V and 0 bases from J, with 7 bases between. The CDR3 length is 15 residues. CDR1 and CDR2 from the germline V gene are MRHNA and SNTAGT. DNA of the CDR3: TGTGCCAGCAGTGACGACAGTTCGAACACCGGGGAGCTGTTTTTT. This gives the protein CASSDDSSNTGELFF.

This clone showed up just a few times. This chain uses TRBV4-3 with TRBJ1-2; D unclear. The V gene lost 4 bases and the J gene lost 2 bases, with 11 bases spanning the gap. Per the germline V gene, CDR1 is LGHNA and CDR2 is YSLEER. The CDR3 is 14 residues long. CDR3 amino acids: CASSPTRENYGYTF. The CDR3 DNA follows: TGCGCCAGCAGCCCGACCCGAGAAAACTATGGCTACACCTTC.

Written as DNA, the CDR3 is TGCGCCAGCAGCCTCAAGGGGGAGACCCAGTACTTC. Protein product: CASSLKGETQYF. The chain has TRBV4-1 and TRBJ2-5; D is perhaps TRBD1 (5 bases). V lost 4 bases and J lost 5, with 8 bases in between. The CDR3 covers 12 residues. The germline V gene encodes CDR1 MGHRA and CDR2 YSYEKL.

The V gene is TRBV27, the J gene TRBJ1-2; perhaps TRBD1 as D (5 bases). Germline V lookup: CDR1 MNHEY, CDR2 SMNVEV (reference sequence). This CDR3 comprises 13 residues. With 5 bases removed from V and 8 bases from J, the gap between germline ends came to 15 bases. CDR3 protein: CASSPQPGRGYTF. The CDR3 coding sequence is TGTGCCAGCAGTCCACAACCGGGGCGGGGCTACACCTTC.

The V call is TRBV4-1, the J call TRBJ2-7, with D unresolved. The CDR3 is 14 residues long. Germline V gene lookup returns CDR1 MGHRA and CDR2 YSYEKL. V shed 1 base and J shed 2 bases, with 9 bases lying between them. In DNA, the CDR3 is TGCGCCAGCAGCCAAGTGATTCTTACCTACGAGCAGTACTTC. Protein sequence: CASSQVILTYEQYF.

A remark on this clone: A read error may produce the germline difference seen at one junction end. The CDR3 protein is CASSPLNTEAFF. The CDR3 DNA reads as TGTGCCAGCTCCCCACTGAACACTGAAGCTTTCTTT. The chain uses TRBV18 and TRBJ1-1; no definite D call. Germline CDR1 reads KGHSH; CDR2 reads LQKENI. This CDR3 comprises 12 residues.

CDR3 sequence reads: CASSPSGVYNEQFF. Written as DNA, the CDR3 is TGTGCCAGCAGCCCCTCAGGGGTCTACAATGAGCAGTTCTTC. The chain joins TRBV11-3 to TRBJ2-1; possibly TRBD1 for D (6 bases). Germline V CDR1 and CDR2: SGHNT, YENEEA. Trimming took 5 bases from V and 3 from J, leaving 11 bases between them. This CDR3 contains 14 residues. Full variable domain (rest looked up from reference TRBV11-3 and TRBJ2-1): EAGVVQSPRYKIIEKKQPVAFWCNPISGHNTLYWYLQNLGQGPELLIRYENEEAVDDSQLPKDRFSAERLKGVDSTLKIQPAELGDSAVYLCASSPSGVYNEQFFGPGTRLTVL.

The chain combines TRBV5-1 with TRBJ1-1; D is unresolved. V lost 4 bases to trimming and J lost 0 bases, with 10 bases between them. Germline lookup yields CDR1 SGHRS and CDR2 YFSETQ. This CDR3 is 14 amino acids long. CDR3: CASSARLMNTEAFF. The CDR3 nucleotides read TGCGCCAGCAGCGCCCGACTGATGAACACTGAAGCTTTCTTT.

The gene calls are TRBV19 and TRBJ1-1; no reliable D call. Per germline, CDR1 LNHDA and CDR2 SQIVND (reference sequence). The germline V and J ends were trimmed by 1 base and 4 bases, with 13 bases remaining between them. The length of the CDR3 is 15 residues. The CDR3 loop is CASSIGIGSITEAFF. The CDR3 DNA sequence: TGTGCCAGTAGTATAGGTATAGGCTCTATCACTGAAGCTTTCTTT.

Only a few counts were recorded for this clone. At the DNA level, this CDR3 is encoded by other sequences in the same sample as well. The chain is built from TRBV7-3 and TRBJ2-7; TRBD1 matches at 7 bases. V trimming: 2 bases; J trimming: 2 bases; junction bases outside the gene matches: 0. The CDR3 loop spans 13 amino acids. Germline-derived CDR1 and CDR2 are SGHTA and FQGTGA. The CDR3, as DNA: TGTGCCAGCAGCTTAGGGACAGCCTACGAGCAGTACTTC. Encoded protein: CASSLGTAYEQYF.

The rearrangement links TRBV9 to TRBJ1-4; D is ambiguous. The CDR3 length is 13 residues. Germline V gene lookup returns CDR1 SGDLS and CDR2 YYNGEE. The V end was cut by 3 bases, the J end by 7 bases, with 10 bases between. The CDR3 bases are TGTGCCAGCAGCGGTCGACACGTTGAAAAACTGTTTTTT. Residues: CASSGRHVEKLFF.

This clone was picked up many times. The DNA for the CDR3 is TGTGCCAGCAGCTTATCCGGGGAGACCCAGTACTTC. Protein product: CASSLSGETQYF. The chain recombines TRBV7-6 with TRBJ2-5; D uncertain. The CDR3 has 12 amino acids. V was cut by 2 bases and J by 5 bases, with 6 bases left in between. Per the germline V gene, CDR1 is SGHVS and CDR2 is FNYEAQ. Looking up the rest from reference TRBV7-6 and TRBJ2-5 gives the full variable domain: GAGVSQSPRYKVTKRGQDVALRCDPISGHVSLYWYRQALGQGPEFLTYFNYEAQQDKSGLPNDRFSAERPEGSISTLTIQRTEQRDSAMYRCASSLSGETQYFGPGTRLLVL.

This clone is a singleton in its sample. The chain links TRBV9 to TRBJ2-7; D not resolved. Trimming took 4 bases from V and 1 from J, leaving 12 bases between them. The CDR3 is 14 residues long. CDR1 and CDR2 from the germline V gene are SGDLS and YYNGEE. CDR3 sequence: CASSQEGSSYEQYF. The CDR3 DNA reads TGTGCCAGCAGCCAAGAAGGAAGTTCCTACGAGCAGTACTTC. The full variable domain, in which reference TRBV9 and TRBJ2-7 provide the parts outside the CDR3, is DSGVTQTPKHLITATGQRVTLRCSPRSGDLSVYWYQQSLDQGLQFLIQYYNGEERAKGNILERFSAQQFPDLHSELNLSSLELGDSALYFCASSQEGSSYEQYFGPGTRLTVT.

The V and J genes are TRBV15 and TRBJ2-2; TRBD1 agrees at 8 bases. The germline gives CDR1 LNHNV, CDR2 YYDKDF (reference sequence). This CDR3 comprises 14 residues. J was trimmed by 8 bases and V by 5 bases; bases with no gene match: 7. DNA for the CDR3: TGTGCCACCAGCGGACAGGGAGAAGTGGGGGAGCTGTTTTTT. Its translation: CATSGQGEVGELFF.